This entry lists 4 T cell receptor beta chains sequenced from one sample in a study of blood T cell repertoires in COVID-19. The repertoire was sequenced with immunoSEQ multiplex PCR; TCRdb's copy has only in-frame clones and lacks some. This table has 30,000 to 40,000 clones, around 90% appearing once. The sample taken for sequencing was peripheral blood. These receptors originate from a man between 60 and 75 years old with active COVID-19.

This chain connects TRBV2 to TRBJ1-3; D is possibly TRBD1 (5 bases). This CDR3 comprises 15 residues. Trimming stripped 7 bases from V and 0 bases from J, with 13 bases between. Germline CDR1 and CDR2: SNHLY and FYNNEI. The CDR3 loop is CASTAQVISGNTIYF. In nucleotides, the CDR3 is TGTGCCAGCACCGCACAGGTCATCTCTGGAAACACCATATATTTT.

This chain connects TRBV5-8 to TRBJ2-1; 7 nucleotides line up with TRBD1. The CDR3 spans 16 residues. The V segment lost 0 bases and the J segment 1 base; nucleotides outside the gene matches: 4. The V gene's germline CDR1 is SGHTS and CDR2 YDEGEE. This CDR3 reads CASSLDRGISYNEQFF. CDR3 nucleotides: TGTGCCAGCAGCTTGGACAGGGGCATATCCTACAATGAGCAGTTCTTC.

This sequence joins TRBV6-4 and TRBJ2-1; TRBD2 agrees at 9 bases. V was clipped by 0 bases and J by 2 bases; unmatched bases: 2. Germline CDR1 MRHNA, CDR2 SNTAGT. CDR3 length: 16 amino acids. CDR3 in DNA: TGTGCCAGCAGTGACTCGAGACTAGCGGCCTACAATGAGCAGTTCTTC. Translated, it gives CASSDSRLAAYNEQFF.

The table lists this clone with a few counts. The V and J genes are TRBV27 and TRBJ2-7; D unresolved. The CDR3 covers 13 residues. V lost 5 bases and J lost 0, with 8 bases in between. Germline-derived CDR1 and CDR2 are MNHEY and SMNVEV (reference sequence). CDR3 loop: CASSPPSSYEQYF. CDR3 sequence (DNA): TGTGCCAGCAGTCCCCCGAGCTCCTACGAGCAGTACTTC.